This T cell receptor (beta chain) came from a study of CD8 T cells in ankylosing spondylitis. Study results and limitations: Clones linked to disease were reported to show significant enrichment in matched ankylosing spondylitis synovial fluid. One TCR beta motif, made up of 7 or 8 highly homologous variants, appeared characteristic of ankylosing spondylitis blood.

Details on this clonotype: Antigen specificity is unknown.

The V end was cut by 0 bases, the J end by 4 bases, with 10 bases between. The CDR3 has 14 amino acids. The germline CDR1 and CDR2 sequences are MNHEY and SVGAGI. TCRdb redid the calling of the 5' RACE reads with MiXCR, one entry per CDR3 protein. The sample holds 650,000 to 800,000 distinct CDR3 sequences, 15% to 20% seen once. Sequencing was performed on blood, either unsorted or a sorted T cell fraction (not recorded which). The chain carries TRBV6-5 and TRBJ2-7, with D perhaps assigned TRBD1 or TRBD2 (5 bases each). This sequence was found in a male donor with ankylosing spondylitis. CDR3 DNA: TGTGCCAGCAGTTACTCTTGGGGGATGTACGAGCAGTACTTC. It encodes CASSYSWGMYEQYF.